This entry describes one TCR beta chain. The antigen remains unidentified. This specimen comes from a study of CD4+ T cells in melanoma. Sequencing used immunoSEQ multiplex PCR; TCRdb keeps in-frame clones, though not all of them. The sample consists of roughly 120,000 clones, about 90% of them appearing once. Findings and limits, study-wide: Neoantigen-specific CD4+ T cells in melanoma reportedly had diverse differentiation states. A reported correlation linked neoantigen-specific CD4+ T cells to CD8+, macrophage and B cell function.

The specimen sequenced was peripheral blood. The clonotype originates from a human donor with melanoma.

CDR3 bases: TGTGCCAGCAGCCCCCGGGACAGGGGGCCTTTAGGCGAGCAGTACTTC. Residues: CASSPRDRGPLGEQYF. The chain couples TRBV2 to TRBJ2-7, with TRBD1 matching over 12 bases. The germline CDR1 and CDR2 sequences are SNHLY and FYNNEI. V was pared by 6 bases and J by 6 bases, with 12 bases of the junction left unmatched. The CDR3 sequence is 16 residues long.